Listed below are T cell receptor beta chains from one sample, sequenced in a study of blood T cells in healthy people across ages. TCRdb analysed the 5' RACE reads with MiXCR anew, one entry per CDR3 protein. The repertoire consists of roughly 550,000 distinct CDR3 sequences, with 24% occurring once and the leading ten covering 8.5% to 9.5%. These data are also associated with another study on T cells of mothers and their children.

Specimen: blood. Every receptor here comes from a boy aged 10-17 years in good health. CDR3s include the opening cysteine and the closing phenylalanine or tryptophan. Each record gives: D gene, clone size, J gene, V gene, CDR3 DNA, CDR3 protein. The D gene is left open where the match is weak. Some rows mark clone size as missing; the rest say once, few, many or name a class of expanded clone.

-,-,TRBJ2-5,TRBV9,TGTGCCAGCAGCGTAGAAGGGCCTCCGGGAGAGACCCAGTACTTC,CASSVEGPPGETQYF
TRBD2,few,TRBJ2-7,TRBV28,TGTGCCAGCAGTTTCTTTCCTAGCGGGGGGGCCCAGTACAACGAGCAGTACTTC,CASSFFPSGGAQYNEQYF
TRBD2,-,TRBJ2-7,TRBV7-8,TGTGCCAGCAGCTTAGTGGCTAGCGGGAACTACGAGCAGTACTTC,CASSLVASGNYEQYF
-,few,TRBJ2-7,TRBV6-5,TGTGCCAGCAGTTACTCGATCGGGCGCACCTACGAGCAGTACTTC,CASSYSIGRTYEQYF
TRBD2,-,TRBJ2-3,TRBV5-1,TGCGCCAGCAGCACCGGACTAGCCGGAGATACGCAGTATTTT,CASSTGLAGDTQYF
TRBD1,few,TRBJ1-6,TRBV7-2,TGTGCCAGCGGGACAGGGAATTCACCCCTCCACTTT,CASGTGNSPLHF
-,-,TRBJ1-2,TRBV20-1,TGCAGTGCTAGAAGGGCCTTCGACTATGGCTACACCTTC,CSARRAFDYGYTF
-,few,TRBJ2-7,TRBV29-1,TGCAGCGTCGGGGGAAGAGCTAGCTCCTACGAGCAGTACTTC,CSVGGRASSYEQYF
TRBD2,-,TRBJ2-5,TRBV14,TGTGCCAGCAGCCAATTGACTAGCGGGAGTCCAGAGACCCAGTACTTC,CASSQLTSGSPETQYF
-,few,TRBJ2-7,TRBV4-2,TGTGCCAGCAGCCAACAGGGTCAAAGCTCCTACGAGCAGTACTTC,CASSQQGQSSYEQYF
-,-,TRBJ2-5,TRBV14,TGTGCCAGCAGCCAAGAAATAGGAGTCCAAGAGACCCAGTACTTC,CASSQEIGVQETQYF
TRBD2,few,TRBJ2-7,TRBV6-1,TGTGCCAGCAATAGCCCCCCGGGAGCGGGGGGTACCTACGAGCAGTACTTC,CASNSPPGAGGTYEQYF
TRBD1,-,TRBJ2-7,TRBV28,TGTGCCAGCAGGCTTGACAGGGCTAGCTCCTACGAGCAGTACTTC,CASRLDRASSYEQYF
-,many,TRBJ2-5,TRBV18,TGTGCCAGCTCACCACCGGGGCTAGTTGGTGAGACCCAGTACTTC,CASSPPGLVGETQYF
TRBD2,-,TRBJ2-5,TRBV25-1,TGTGCCAGCAGTAAACCTGGGACTAGCGGGAGAATAGAGACCCAGTACTTC,CASSKPGTSGRIETQYF
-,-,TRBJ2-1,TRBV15,TGTGCCACCAGGCAGAGCTCCTACAATGAGCAGTTCTTC,CATRQSSYNEQFF
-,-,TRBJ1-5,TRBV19,TGTGCCAGTAGGCCGGACGCGAATCAGCCCCAGCATTTT,CASRPDANQPQHF
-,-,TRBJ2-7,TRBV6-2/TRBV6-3,TGTGCCAGCAGTTACTCGTTCGACGGCTACGAGCAGTACTTC,CASSYSFDGYEQYF
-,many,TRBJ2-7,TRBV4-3,TGCGCCAGCAGCCAAGGACAGGCCTCCTACGAGCAGTACTTC,CASSQGQASYEQYF
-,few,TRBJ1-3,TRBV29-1,TGCAGCGTTGCTAACGTAGGGCGGAACTCTGGAAACACCATATATTTT,CSVANVGRNSGNTIYF
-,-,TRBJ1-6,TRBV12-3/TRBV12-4,TGTGCCAGCAGTTTAGCGCAGGGTTCTTCACCCCTCCACTTT,CASSLAQGSSPLHF
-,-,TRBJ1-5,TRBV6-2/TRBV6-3,TGTGCCAGCAGTTACTTCCGGGCGGGCGGTCAGCCCCAGCATTTT,CASSYFRAGGQPQHF
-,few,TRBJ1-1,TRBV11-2,TGTGCCAGCAGCTTCTTGGCTTCGATGAACACTGAAGCTTTCTTT,CASSFLASMNTEAFF
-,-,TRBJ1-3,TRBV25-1,TGTGCCAGCCTGAGCTCTGGAAACACCATATATTTT,CASLSSGNTIYF
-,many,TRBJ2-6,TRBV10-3,TGTGCCATCAGTGGTCCACAGGGAGTTCCTGGGGCCAACGTCCTGACTTTC,CAISGPQGVPGANVLTF
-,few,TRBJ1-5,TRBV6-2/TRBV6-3,TGTGCCAGCAGTGATACCGGACGGGGCAATCAGCCCCAGCATTTT,CASSDTGRGNQPQHF
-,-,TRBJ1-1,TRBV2,TGTGCCAGCAGGAATCTACTCGGTGACACTGAAGCTTTCTTT,CASRNLLGDTEAFF
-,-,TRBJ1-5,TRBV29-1,TGCAGCGAAAGGGGACGGCGCGAGGGCAATCAGCCCCAGCATTTT,CSERGRREGNQPQHF
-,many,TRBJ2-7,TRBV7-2,TGTGCCAGCAGCTTATTGGAGGGGGGCGGCGAGCAGTACTTC,CASSLLEGGGEQYF
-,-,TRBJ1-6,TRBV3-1,TGTGCCAGCTCGGACGGGAGCTCCTATAATTCACCCCTCCACTTT,CASSDGSSYNSPLHF
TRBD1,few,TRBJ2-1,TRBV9,TGTGCCAGCAGCCCAATTGACAGGGGGCCCGTAAATGAGCAGTTCTTC,CASSPIDRGPVNEQFF
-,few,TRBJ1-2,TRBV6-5,TGTGCCAGCAGTTACTCGGGGGCCTATGGCTACACCTTC,CASSYSGAYGYTF
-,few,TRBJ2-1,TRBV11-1,TGTGCCAGCAGCCCATTGGGGTCCTACTCCTACAATGAGCAGTTCTTC,CASSPLGSYSYNEQFF
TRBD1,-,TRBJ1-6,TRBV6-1,TGTGCCAGCATCCAAGGGCAGGGGGCAAGGAAATCACCCCTCCACTTT,CASIQGQGARKSPLHF
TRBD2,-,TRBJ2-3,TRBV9,TGTGCCAGCAGCGTAGAAGGGAGGGCAGGAGATACGCAGTATTTT,CASSVEGRAGDTQYF
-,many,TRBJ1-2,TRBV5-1,TGCGCCAGCAGCTCGGGGGCCGGGGGCCACTATGGCTACACCTTC,CASSSGAGGHYGYTF
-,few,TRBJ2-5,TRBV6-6,TGTGCCACCAGCGCAGAAGGGCGTACCCAGTACTTC,CATSAEGRTQYF
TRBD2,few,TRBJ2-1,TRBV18,TGTGCCAACCCTAGCGGGGCTAATGAGCAGTTCTTC,CANPSGANEQFF
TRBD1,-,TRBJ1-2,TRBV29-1,TGCAGCGTCGGACAGGGGGCAGGGGGCTACACCTTC,CSVGQGAGGYTF
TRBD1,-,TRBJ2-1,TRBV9,TGTGCCAGCAGGGGACAGAATGAGCAGTTCTTC,CASRGQNEQFF
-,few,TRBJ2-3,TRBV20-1,TGCAGTGCTAGAGCGGGAGAGGGGACAGATACGCAGTATTTT,CSARAGEGTDTQYF
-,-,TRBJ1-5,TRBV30,TGTGCCTGGAGTGTACGGGACAATCAGCCCCAGCATTTT,CAWSVRDNQPQHF
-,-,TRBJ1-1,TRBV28,TGTGCCAGCAGTTTAGGCAGTCAGAACACTGAAGCTTTCTTT,CASSLGSQNTEAFF
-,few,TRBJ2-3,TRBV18,TGTGCCAGCTCACCCGTGCAGTCGGGTACGCAGTATTTT,CASSPVQSGTQYF
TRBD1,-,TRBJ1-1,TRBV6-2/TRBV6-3,TGTGCCAGCAGTAAAGGACAGGGGAACACTGAAGCTTTCTTT,CASSKGQGNTEAFF
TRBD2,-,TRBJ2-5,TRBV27,TGTGCCAGCAGTTCTCGCCTAGCGGGGGCCCAAGAGACCCAGTACTTC,CASSSRLAGAQETQYF
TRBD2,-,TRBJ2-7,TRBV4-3,TGCGCCAGCAGCCAAGATCGGCTAGCGGGAGCTGGCGAGCAGTACTTC,CASSQDRLAGAGEQYF